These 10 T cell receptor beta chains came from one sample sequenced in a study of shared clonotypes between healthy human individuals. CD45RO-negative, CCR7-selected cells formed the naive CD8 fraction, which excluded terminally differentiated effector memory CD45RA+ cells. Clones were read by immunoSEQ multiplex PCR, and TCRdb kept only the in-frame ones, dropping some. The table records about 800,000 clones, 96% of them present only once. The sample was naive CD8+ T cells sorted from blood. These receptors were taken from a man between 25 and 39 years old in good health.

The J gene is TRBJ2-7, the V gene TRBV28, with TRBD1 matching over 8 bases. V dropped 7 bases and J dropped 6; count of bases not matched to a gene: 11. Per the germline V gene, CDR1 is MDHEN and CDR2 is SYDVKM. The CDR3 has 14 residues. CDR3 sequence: CASITGGTGGEQYF. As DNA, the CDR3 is TGTGCCAGCATCACAGGGGGGACAGGAGGCGAGCAGTACTTC.

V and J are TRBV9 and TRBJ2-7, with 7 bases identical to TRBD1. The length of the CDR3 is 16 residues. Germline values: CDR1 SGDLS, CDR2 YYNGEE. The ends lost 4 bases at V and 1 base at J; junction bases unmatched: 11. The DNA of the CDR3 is TGTGCCAGCAGCCCCCGGGACAGCGATCATTCCTACGAGCAGTACTTC. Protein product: CASSPRDSDHSYEQYF.

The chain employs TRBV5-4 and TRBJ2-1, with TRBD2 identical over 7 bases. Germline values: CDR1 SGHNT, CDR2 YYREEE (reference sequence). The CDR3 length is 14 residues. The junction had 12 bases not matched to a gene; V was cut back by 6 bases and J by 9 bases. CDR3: CASIPGGTSSEQFF. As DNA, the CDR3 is TGTGCCAGCATACCGGGAGGAACGTCGAGTGAGCAGTTCTTC.

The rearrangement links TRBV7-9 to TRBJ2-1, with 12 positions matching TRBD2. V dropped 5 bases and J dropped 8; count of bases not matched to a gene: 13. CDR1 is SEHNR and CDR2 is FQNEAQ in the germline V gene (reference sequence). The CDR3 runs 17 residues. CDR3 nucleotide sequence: TGTGCCAGCAGCCACATCCTAGCGGGAGGGTGGGCGGATGAGCAGTTCTTC. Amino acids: CASSHILAGGWADEQFF.

This chain's CDR3 is CASSPNVGDPTYEQYF. Here the CDR3 DNA reads TGTGCCAGCAGTCCCAACGTAGGGGACCCAACCTACGAGCAGTACTTC. The rearrangement links TRBV27 to TRBJ2-7; D is tentatively TRBD1 or TRBD2 (5 bases each). Trimming removed 5 bases from V and 2 bases from J, with 19 bases in between. The CDR3 is made up of 16 amino acids. The germline CDR1 and CDR2 sequences are MNHEY and SMNVEV (reference sequence).

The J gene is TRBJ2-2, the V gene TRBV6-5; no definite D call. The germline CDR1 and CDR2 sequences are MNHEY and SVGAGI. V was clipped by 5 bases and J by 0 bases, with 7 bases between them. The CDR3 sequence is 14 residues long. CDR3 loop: CASSLRTNTGELFF. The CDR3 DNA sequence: TGTGCCAGCAGTCTACGTACGAACACCGGGGAGCTGTTTTTT.

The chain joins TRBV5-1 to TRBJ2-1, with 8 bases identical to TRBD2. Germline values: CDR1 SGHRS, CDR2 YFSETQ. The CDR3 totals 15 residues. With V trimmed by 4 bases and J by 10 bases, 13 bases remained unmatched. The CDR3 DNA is TGCGCCAGCAGCAGAACAATAGCGGGATCTTCCGAGCAGTTCTTC. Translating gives CASSRTIAGSSEQFF.

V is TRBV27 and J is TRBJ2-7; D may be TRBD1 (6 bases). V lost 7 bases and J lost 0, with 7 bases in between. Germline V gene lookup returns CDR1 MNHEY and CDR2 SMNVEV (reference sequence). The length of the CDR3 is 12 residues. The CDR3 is CASKDSSYEQYF. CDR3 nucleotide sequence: TGTGCCAGCAAGGACAGCTCCTACGAGCAGTACTTC.

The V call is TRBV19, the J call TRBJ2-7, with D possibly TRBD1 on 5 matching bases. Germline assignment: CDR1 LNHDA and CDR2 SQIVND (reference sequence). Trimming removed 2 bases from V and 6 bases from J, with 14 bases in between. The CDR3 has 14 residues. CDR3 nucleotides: TGTGCCAGTAGTATAACACGCAGGGCGCGCGAGCAGTACTTC. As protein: CASSITRRAREQYF.

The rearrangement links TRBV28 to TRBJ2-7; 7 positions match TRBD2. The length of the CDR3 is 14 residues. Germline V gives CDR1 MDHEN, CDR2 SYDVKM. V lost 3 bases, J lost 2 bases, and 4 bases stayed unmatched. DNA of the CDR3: TGTGCCAGCAGTTTCGCGGGAGAGACCTACGAGCAGTACTTC. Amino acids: CASSFAGETYEQYF.